This T cell receptor (beta chain) was observed in a study of OX40 agonist ivuxolimab in advanced cancers. Measured with immunoSEQ multiplex PCR; TCRdb has only the in-frame clones, and not every one. The top ten clones hold about 9.4% of a sample with some 31,000 clones, about 89% of them seen once. Germline CDR1 and CDR2: SSHAT and FNYEAQ (reference sequence). Trimming at V came to 2 bases and at J to 3 bases, leaving 6 bases not matched to a gene. The CDR3 has 16 amino acids. The material sequenced was CD4+ or CD8+ T cells sorted from blood, taken in a trial of the OX40 agonist ivuxolimab. This sequence joins TRBV7-7 and TRBJ2-5; 10 bases agree with TRBD1. This TCR was recovered from an adult with an advanced solid tumor such as melanoma, head and neck, liver or kidney cancer. The CDR3 bases are TGTGCCAGCAGCTTATTTGGGACAGGGGTAGAAGAGACCCAGTACTTC. This gives the protein CASSLFGTGVEETQYF. The whole variable domain, filled in from reference TRBV7-7 and TRBJ2-5, reads GAGVSQSPRYKVTKRGQDVTLRCDPISSHATLYWYQQALGQGPEFLTYFNYEAQPDKSGLPSDRFSAERPEGSISTLTIQRTEQRDSAMYRCASSLFGTGVEETQYFGPGTRLLVL.